Listed here are 8 T cell receptor beta chains from one sample, sequenced in a study of control samples from healthy donors and cancer patients. Clones were read by immunoSEQ multiplex PCR, and TCRdb kept only the in-frame ones, dropping some. The sample has over 100,000 clones, over 75% seen once; the top ten hold 4.4%. The sample consisted of blood. The receptors were sampled from a human donor in good health. The donor label of this sample is uncertain.

V usage is TRBV5-4 and J usage is TRBJ2-5; TRBD2 matches at 13 bases. Germline values: CDR1 SGHNT, CDR2 YYREEE (reference sequence). CDR3 size: 16 residues. V lost 0 bases, J lost 5 bases, and 4 bases stayed unmatched. In nucleotides, the CDR3 is TGTGCCAGCAGCTTGGGGACTAGCGGGGGCGGGGAGACCCAGTACTTC. Encoded protein: CASSLGTSGGGETQYF.

The chain uses TRBV10-3 and TRBJ2-7; tentatively, D is TRBD1 (6 bases). Germline V gives CDR1 ENHRY, CDR2 SYGVKD. Trimming left V 0 bases short and J 7 bases short, with 13 bases between. The CDR3 has 14 residues. Written as DNA, the CDR3 is TGTGCCATCAGTGAGTCGGGGACAATCGGGGAGCAGTACTTC. Its translation: CAISESGTIGEQYF.

This chain links TRBV12-3 or TRBV12-4 with TRBJ1-2; 7 positions agree with TRBD1. V was pared by 3 bases and J by 4 bases, with 2 bases of the junction left unmatched. The CDR3 is made up of 13 amino acids. The CDR3 reads CASSFEGAYGYTF. The DNA for the CDR3 is TGTGCCAGCAGTTTTGAGGGGGCCTATGGCTACACCTTC.

The chain couples TRBV4-1 to TRBJ2-7; 9 bases are shared with TRBD1. Per the germline V gene, CDR1 is MGHRA and CDR2 is YSYEKL. The V and J ends lost 3 bases and 9 bases, in that order; junction bases with no gene match: 9. CDR3 length: 14 residues. Here the CDR3 reads CASSHPGTGRGQYF. Written as DNA, the CDR3 is TGCGCCAGCAGCCATCCCGGGACAGGGAGGGGGCAGTACTTC.

This clone was recorded a few times. The chain links TRBV12-3 or TRBV12-4 to TRBJ1-1, with D perhaps TRBD1 (5 bases). V lost 5 bases and J 11 bases, leaving 15 bases between the germline ends. There are 12 residues in the CDR3. The DNA of the CDR3 is TGTGCCAGCAGTCAATCAGGGCGGTCGGCTTTCTTT. Encoded protein: CASSQSGRSAFF.

The CDR3 nucleotides are TGTGCCAGCACCCCGGAGCGGAGCTATGGCTACACCTTC. Protein sequence: CASTPERSYGYTF. The chain is built from TRBV6-5 and TRBJ1-2; D gene ambiguous. This CDR3 is built from 13 residues. The germline CDR1 and CDR2 sequences are MNHEY and SVGAGI. Trimming removed 7 bases from V and 4 bases from J, with 13 bases in between.

This chain joins TRBV12-3 or TRBV12-4 and TRBJ2-1; D perhaps matches TRBD2 (5 bases). Trimming stripped 7 bases from V and 7 bases from J, with 11 bases between. The CDR3 runs 12 residues. The CDR3 nucleotides read TGTGCCAGCACCCGGGGTGCGAATGAGCAGTTCTTC. It is translated as CASTRGANEQFF.

The chain is built from TRBV19 and TRBJ1-1, with unresolved D. Germline-derived CDR1 and CDR2 are LNHDA and SQIVND (reference sequence). V shed 4 bases and J shed 1 base, with 10 bases lying between them. CDR3 length: 14 residues. In DNA form, the CDR3 reads TGTGCCAGTAGTACGAACCAGGAGAACACTGAAGCTTTCTTT. It is translated as CASSTNQENTEAFF. The variable domain in full, completed from reference TRBV19 and TRBJ1-1, reads DGGITQSPKYLFRKEGQNVTLSCEQNLNHDAMYWYRQDPGQGLRLIYYSQIVNDFQKGDIAEGYSVSREKKESFPLTVTSAQKNPTAFYLCASSTNQENTEAFFGQGTRLTVV.